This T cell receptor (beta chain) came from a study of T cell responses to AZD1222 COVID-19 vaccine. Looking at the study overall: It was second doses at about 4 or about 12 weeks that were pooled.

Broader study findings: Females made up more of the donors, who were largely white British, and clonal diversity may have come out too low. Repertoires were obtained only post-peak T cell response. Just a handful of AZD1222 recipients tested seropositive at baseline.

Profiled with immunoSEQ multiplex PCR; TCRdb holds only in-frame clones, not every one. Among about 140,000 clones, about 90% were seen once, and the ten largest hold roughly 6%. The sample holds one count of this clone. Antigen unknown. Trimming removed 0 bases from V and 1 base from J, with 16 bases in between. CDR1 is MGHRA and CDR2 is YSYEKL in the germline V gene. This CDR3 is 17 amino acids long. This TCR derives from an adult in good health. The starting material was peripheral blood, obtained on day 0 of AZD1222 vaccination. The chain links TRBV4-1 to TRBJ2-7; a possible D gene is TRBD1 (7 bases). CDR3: CASSQDRQGGWSYEQYF. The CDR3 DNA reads TGCGCCAGCAGCCAAGATAGGCAGGGGGGATGGTCCTACGAGCAGTACTTC.